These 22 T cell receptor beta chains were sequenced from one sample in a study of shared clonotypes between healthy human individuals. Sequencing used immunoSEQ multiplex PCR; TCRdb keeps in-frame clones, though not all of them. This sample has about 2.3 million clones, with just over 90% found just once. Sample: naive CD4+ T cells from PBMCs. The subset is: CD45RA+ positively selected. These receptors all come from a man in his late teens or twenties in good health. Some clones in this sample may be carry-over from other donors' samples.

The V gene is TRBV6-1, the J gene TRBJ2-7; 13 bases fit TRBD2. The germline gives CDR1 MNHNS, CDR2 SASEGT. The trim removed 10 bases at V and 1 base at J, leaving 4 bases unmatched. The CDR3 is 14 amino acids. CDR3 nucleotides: TGTGCCACCCTACTAGCGGGAGGGTCCTACGAGCAGTACTTC. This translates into CATLLAGGSYEQYF.

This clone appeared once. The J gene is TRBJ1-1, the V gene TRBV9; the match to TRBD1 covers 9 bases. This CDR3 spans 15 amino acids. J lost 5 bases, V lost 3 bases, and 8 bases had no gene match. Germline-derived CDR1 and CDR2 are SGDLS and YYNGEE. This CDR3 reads CASSAKQGARTEAFF. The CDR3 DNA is TGTGCCAGCAGCGCCAAACAGGGGGCGCGTACTGAAGCTTTCTTT.

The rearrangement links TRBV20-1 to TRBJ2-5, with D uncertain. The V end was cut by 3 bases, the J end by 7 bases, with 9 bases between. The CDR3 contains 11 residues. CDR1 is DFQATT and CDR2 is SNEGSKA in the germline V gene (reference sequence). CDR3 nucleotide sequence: TGCAGTGCTAGCCGCCGTTTGACCCAGTACTTC. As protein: CSASRRLTQYF.

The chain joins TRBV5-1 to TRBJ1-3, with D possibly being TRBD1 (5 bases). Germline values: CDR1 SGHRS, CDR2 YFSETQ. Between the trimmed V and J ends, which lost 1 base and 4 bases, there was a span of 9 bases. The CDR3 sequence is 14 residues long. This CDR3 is CASSLQGPGNTIYF. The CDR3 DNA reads TGCGCCAGCAGCTTGCAGGGCCCCGGAAACACCATATATTTT. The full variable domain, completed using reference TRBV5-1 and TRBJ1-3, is KAGVTQTPRYLIKTRGQQVTLSCSPISGHRSVSWYQQTPGQGLQFLFEYFSETQRNKGNFPGRFSGRQFSNSRSEMNVSTLELGDSALYLCASSLQGPGNTIYFGEGSWLTVV.

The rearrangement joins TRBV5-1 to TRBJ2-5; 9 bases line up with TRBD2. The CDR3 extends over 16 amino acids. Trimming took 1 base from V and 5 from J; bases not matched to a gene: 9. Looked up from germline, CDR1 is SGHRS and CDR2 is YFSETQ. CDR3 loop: CASSLRASGKVETQYF. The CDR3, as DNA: TGCGCCAGCAGCTTGCGGGCTAGCGGGAAAGTGGAGACCCAGTACTTC.

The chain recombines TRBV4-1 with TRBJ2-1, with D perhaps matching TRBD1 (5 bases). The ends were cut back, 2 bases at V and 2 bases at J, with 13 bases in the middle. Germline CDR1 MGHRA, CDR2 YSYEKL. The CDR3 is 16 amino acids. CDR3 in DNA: TGCGCCAGCAGCCAACTTGGGCAGGGTCCCTACAATGAGCAGTTCTTC. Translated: CASSQLGQGPYNEQFF.

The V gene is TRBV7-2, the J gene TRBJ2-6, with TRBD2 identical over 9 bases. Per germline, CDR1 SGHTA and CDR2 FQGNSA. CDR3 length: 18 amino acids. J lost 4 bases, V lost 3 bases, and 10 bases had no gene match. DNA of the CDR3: TGTGCCAGCAGCTTGGGCGTAGCGGGAGTGGGAGGGGCCAACGTCCTGACTTTC. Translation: CASSLGVAGVGGANVLTF.

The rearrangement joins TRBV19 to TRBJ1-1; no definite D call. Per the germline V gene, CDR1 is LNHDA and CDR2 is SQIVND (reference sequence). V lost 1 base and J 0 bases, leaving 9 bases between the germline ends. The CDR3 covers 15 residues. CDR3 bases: TGTGCCAGTAGTATAGTTGCAAGACTGAACACTGAAGCTTTCTTT. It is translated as CASSIVARLNTEAFF. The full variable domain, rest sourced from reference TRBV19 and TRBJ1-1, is DGGITQSPKYLFRKEGQNVTLSCEQNLNHDAMYWYRQDPGQGLRLIYYSQIVNDFQKGDIAEGYSVSREKKESFPLTVTSAQKNPTAFYLCASSIVARLNTEAFFGQGTRLTVV.

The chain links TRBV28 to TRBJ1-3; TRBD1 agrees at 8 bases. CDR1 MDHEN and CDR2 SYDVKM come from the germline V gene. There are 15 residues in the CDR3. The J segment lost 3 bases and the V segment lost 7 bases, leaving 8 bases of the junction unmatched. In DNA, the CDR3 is TGTGCCAGCAAGTACCAGGGGGCAATTGGAAACACCATATATTTT. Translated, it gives CASKYQGAIGNTIYF.

DNA for the CDR3: TGTGCCATCCTCAGCCTGGGAACAGAGCAGTTCTTC. Its protein is CAILSLGTEQFF. The V call is TRBV28, the J call TRBJ2-1; D call uncertain. The CDR3 has 12 residues. V shed 10 bases and J shed 10 bases, with 17 bases lying between them. CDR1 is MDHEN and CDR2 is SYDVKM in the germline V gene.

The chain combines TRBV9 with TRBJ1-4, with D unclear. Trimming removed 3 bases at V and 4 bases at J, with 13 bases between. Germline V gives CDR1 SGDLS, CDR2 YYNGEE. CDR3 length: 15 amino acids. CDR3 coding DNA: TGTGCCAGCAGCGGCTCTACGGGGTTTAATGAAAAACTGTTTTTT. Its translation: CASSGSTGFNEKLFF.

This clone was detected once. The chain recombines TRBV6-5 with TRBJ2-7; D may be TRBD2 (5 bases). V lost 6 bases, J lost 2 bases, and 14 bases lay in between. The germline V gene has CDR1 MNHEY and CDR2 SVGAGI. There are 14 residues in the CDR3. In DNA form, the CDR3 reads TGTGCCAGCAGGACCCCAAGCGGACCCTACGAGCAGTACTTC. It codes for CASRTPSGPYEQYF.

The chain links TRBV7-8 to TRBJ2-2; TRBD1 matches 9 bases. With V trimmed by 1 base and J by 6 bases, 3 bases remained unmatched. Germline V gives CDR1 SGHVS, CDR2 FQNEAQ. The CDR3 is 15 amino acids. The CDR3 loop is CASSLDRGLSGELFF. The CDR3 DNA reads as TGTGCCAGCAGCTTAGACAGGGGGCTTTCCGGGGAGCTGTTTTTT.

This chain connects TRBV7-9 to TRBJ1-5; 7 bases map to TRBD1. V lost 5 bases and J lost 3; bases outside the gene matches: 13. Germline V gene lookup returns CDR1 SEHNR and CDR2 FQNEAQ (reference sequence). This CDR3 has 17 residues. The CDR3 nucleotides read TGTGCCAGCAGCCCCGGCCAGAGGACAGGACCCAATCAGCCCCAGCATTTT. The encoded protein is CASSPGQRTGPNQPQHF.

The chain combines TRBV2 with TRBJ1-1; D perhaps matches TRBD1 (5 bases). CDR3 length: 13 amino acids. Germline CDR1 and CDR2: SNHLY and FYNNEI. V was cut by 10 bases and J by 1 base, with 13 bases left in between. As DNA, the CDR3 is TGTGCCACGAAGATTCAGGGGAACACTGAAGCTTTCTTT. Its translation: CATKIQGNTEAFF.

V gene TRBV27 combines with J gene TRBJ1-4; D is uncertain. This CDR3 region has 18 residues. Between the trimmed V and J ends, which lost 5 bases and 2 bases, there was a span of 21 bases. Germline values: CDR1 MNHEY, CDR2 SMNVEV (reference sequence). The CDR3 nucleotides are TGTGCCAGCAGTACCTTACAATTAGGGAGAGTGACTAATGAAAAACTGTTTTTT. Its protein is CASSTLQLGRVTNEKLFF.

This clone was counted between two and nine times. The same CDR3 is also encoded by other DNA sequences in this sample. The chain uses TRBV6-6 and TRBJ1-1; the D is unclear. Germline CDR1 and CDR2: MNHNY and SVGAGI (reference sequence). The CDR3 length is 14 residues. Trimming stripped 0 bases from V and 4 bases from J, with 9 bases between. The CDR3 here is CASSYSGVGTEAFF. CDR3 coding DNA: TGTGCCAGCAGTTACTCTGGGGTCGGCACTGAAGCTTTCTTT.

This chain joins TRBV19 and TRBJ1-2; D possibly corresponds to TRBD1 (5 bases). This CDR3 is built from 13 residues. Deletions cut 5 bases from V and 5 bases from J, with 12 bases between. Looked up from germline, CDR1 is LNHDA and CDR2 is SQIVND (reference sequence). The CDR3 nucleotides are TGTGCCAGTAGTCCCGAGGGGCTTTATGGCTACACCTTC. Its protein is CASSPEGLYGYTF.

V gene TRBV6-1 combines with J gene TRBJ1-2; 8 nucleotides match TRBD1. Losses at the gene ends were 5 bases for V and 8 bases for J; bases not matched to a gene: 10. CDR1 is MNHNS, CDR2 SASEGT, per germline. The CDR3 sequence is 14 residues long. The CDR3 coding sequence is TGTGCCAGCAGTAGCGGAGGACAGGGAGGAGGCTACACCTTC. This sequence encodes CASSSGGQGGGYTF.

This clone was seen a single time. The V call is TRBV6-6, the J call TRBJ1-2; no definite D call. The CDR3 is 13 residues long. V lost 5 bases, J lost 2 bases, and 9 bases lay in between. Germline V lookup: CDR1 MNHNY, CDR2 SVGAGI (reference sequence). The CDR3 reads CASSVVTNYGYTF. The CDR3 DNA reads TGTGCCAGCAGTGTCGTCACGAACTATGGCTACACCTTC.

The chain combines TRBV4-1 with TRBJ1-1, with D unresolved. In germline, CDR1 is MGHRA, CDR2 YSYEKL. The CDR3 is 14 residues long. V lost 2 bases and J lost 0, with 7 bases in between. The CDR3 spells CASSQLGMNTEAFF. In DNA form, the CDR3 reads TGCGCCAGCAGCCAACTGGGGATGAACACTGAAGCTTTCTTT.

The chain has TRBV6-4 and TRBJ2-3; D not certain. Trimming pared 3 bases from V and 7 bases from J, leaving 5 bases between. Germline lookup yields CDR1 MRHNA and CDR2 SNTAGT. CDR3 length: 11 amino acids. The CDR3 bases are TGTGCCAGCAGTGATCGAAATACGCAGTATTTT. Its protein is CASSDRNTQYF.